The 11 T cell receptor beta chains listed next were all sequenced from one sample in a study of cytomegalovirus exposure and HLA in healthy donors. Method: immunoSEQ multiplex PCR; TCRdb's copy keeps in-frame clones and lacks some. The sample lists 250,000 to 350,000 clones, roughly 90% occurring once. Sequencing was carried out using PBMCs. The source is a woman aged 18-35 years in good health and CMV-seronegative.

V usage is TRBV27 and J usage is TRBJ2-7; 7 bases are shared with TRBD2. This CDR3 contains 15 residues. With 0 bases clipped from V and 5 bases from J, the junction kept 7 bases outside the gene matches. Germline V gene sequence: CDR1 MNHEY, CDR2 SMNVEV (reference sequence). The CDR3 DNA sequence: TGTGCCAGCAGTTTATCCGCCCTAGCGGTTGACGAGCAGTACTTC. It is translated as CASSLSALAVDEQYF.

The rearrangement uses TRBV18 and TRBJ1-1; the D is unclear. Germline values: CDR1 KGHSH, CDR2 LQKENI. Trimming left V 4 bases short and J 6 bases short, with 15 bases between. This CDR3 spans 14 amino acids. CDR3 loop: CASSRSLGGAEAFF. For the CDR3, the DNA is TGTGCCAGCTCACGGTCTTTAGGAGGCGCTGAAGCTTTCTTT.

J is TRBJ2-7 and V is TRBV7-9; TRBD2 agrees at 11 bases. The CDR3 runs 17 residues. V lost 5 bases to trimming and J lost 5 bases; unmatched junction nucleotides: 14. Germline V CDR1 and CDR2: SEHNR, FQNEAQ (reference sequence). CDR3 loop: CASSRTSGRIGFHEQYF. CDR3 sequence (DNA): TGTGCCAGCAGCCGAACTAGCGGGAGAATTGGGTTCCACGAGCAGTACTTC.

V is TRBV7-9 and J is TRBJ1-2; D is possibly TRBD1 (6 bases). Trimming removed 5 bases from V and 6 bases from J, with 22 bases in between. CDR3 length: 16 residues. The germline CDR1 and CDR2 sequences are SEHNR and FQNEAQ (reference sequence). The CDR3 DNA follows: TGTGCCAGCAGCGCAAGCCCGACAGGTGCCAAGAATGGCTACACCTTC. Its translation: CASSASPTGAKNGYTF.

This chain joins TRBV19 and TRBJ2-7, with D perhaps matching TRBD2 (5 bases). Germline V CDR1 and CDR2: LNHDA, SQIVND (reference sequence). V was trimmed by 6 bases and J by 2 bases, leaving 14 bases between them. The CDR3 consists of 14 residues. CDR3 DNA sequence: TGTGCCAGTAGGGGAGCCAGCGGACCCTACGAGCAGTACTTC. Amino acids: CASRGASGPYEQYF.

This chain connects TRBV4-1 to TRBJ1-3, with D possibly matching TRBD1 (6 bases). CDR3 length equals 15 residues. CDR1 and CDR2 from the germline V gene are MGHRA and YSYEKL. Trimming stripped 0 bases from V and 4 bases from J, with 10 bases between. The CDR3 spells CASSQDRGAGNTIYF. In DNA, the CDR3 is TGCGCCAGCAGCCAAGACAGGGGAGCAGGAAACACCATATATTTT.

The chain links TRBV6-1 to TRBJ2-5, with 11 nucleotides matching TRBD2. The germline gives CDR1 MNHNS, CDR2 SASEGT. V was pared by 3 bases and J by 5 bases, with 2 bases of the junction left unmatched. CDR3 length: 14 residues. CDR3 sequence (DNA): TGTGCCAGCAGTGAGGGACTAGCGGTGGAGACCCAGTACTTC. It specifies CASSEGLAVETQYF.

This clone appeared a few times. This chain links TRBV6-5 with TRBJ2-7; 10 bases are shared with TRBD1. This CDR3 has 14 residues. V gave up 2 bases and J gave up 3 bases; unmatched junction bases: 1. Germline CDR1 reads MNHEY; CDR2 reads SVGAGI. CDR3 sequence: CASSYGTGDYEQYF. CDR3 DNA: TGTGCCAGCAGTTACGGGACAGGGGACTACGAGCAGTACTTC.

The chain is built from TRBV9 and TRBJ2-1; D may be TRBD2 (5 bases). V shed 3 bases and J shed 8 bases, with 12 bases lying between them. This CDR3 region has 13 residues. In germline, CDR1 is SGDLS, CDR2 YYNGEE. CDR3 nucleotide sequence: TGTGCCAGCAGCGGGTCGGGGTTCGATGAGCAGTTCTTC. It yields the protein CASSGSGFDEQFF.

The chain employs TRBV27 and TRBJ1-4; maybe TRBD1 (6 bases). V was clipped by 5 bases and J by 4 bases, with 17 bases between them. This CDR3 spans 16 amino acids. The germline CDR1 and CDR2 sequences are MNHEY and SMNVEV (reference sequence). CDR3 sequence reads: CASSPLPEGVNEKLFF. The CDR3 nucleotides read TGTGCCAGCAGTCCCCTCCCCGAGGGGGTTAATGAAAAACTGTTTTTT.

The chain employs TRBV25-1 and TRBJ1-3; D not certain. Trimming cost V 2 bases and J 0 bases, with 8 bases left between them. Per the germline V gene, CDR1 is MGHDK and CDR2 is SYGVNS. The CDR3 is 15 amino acids. Here the CDR3 DNA reads TGTGCCAGCAGTGAAAGTGGGCTCTCTGGAAACACCATATATTTT. Its protein product is CASSESGLSGNTIYF.